This entry lists 5 T cell receptor beta chains sequenced from one sample in a study of T cells in Graves' hyperthyroidism and ophthalmopathy. RNA transcripts were the template for amplifying TCR beta CDR3 regions. HTBI primers were the set used in a first-round RT-PCR of the TCR CDR3. MiXCR, applied by TCRdb to the multiplex PCR reads, yields one record per CDR3 protein. The profile shows under 650,000 distinct CDR3 sequences, around 15% of them singletons. Sequenced: blood. The origin of the receptors is a woman aged 25 to 39 with Graves' hyperthyroidism.

This clonotype was recorded a few times. This chain joins TRBV9 and TRBJ2-5; TRBD2 matches 8 bases. The V and J ends lost 2 bases and 2 bases, in that order; junction bases with no gene match: 11. Germline loops: CDR1 SGDLS, CDR2 YYNGEE. This CDR3 region has 17 residues. CDR3: CASSVGGGLPGQETQYF. CDR3 in DNA: TGTGCCAGCAGCGTCGGGGGGGGATTGCCAGGGCAAGAGACCCAGTACTTC.

V gene TRBV15 combines with J gene TRBJ1-2; the match to TRBD1 covers 8 bases. Germline CDR1 LNHNV, CDR2 YYDKDF (reference sequence). The CDR3 is made up of 16 amino acids. The J segment lost 7 bases and the V segment lost 1 base, leaving 11 bases of the junction unmatched. This CDR3 reads CATSRGGRQGLGGYTF. The CDR3 coding sequence is TGTGCCACCAGCAGAGGGGGTCGACAGGGGCTGGGTGGCTACACCTTC.

This rearrangement joins TRBV13 to TRBJ2-1; TRBD1 agrees at 8 bases. CDR3 size: 17 residues. Unmatched junction bases numbered 12, after V lost 1 base and J lost 7 bases. Germline V gene data show CDR1 as PRHDT and CDR2 as FYEKMQ (reference sequence). The DNA of the CDR3 is TGTGCCAGCAGCTTAGCTTTAACAGGGGGGAAGGATAATGAGCAGTTCTTC. Translated, it gives CASSLALTGGKDNEQFF.

This clonotype was seen many times. The J gene is TRBJ2-7, the V gene TRBV5-1; 7 bases are shared with TRBD1. Germline CDR1 and CDR2: SGHRS and YFSETQ. This CDR3 spans 15 amino acids. V lost 0 bases, J lost 6 bases, and 9 bases stayed unmatched. CDR3 sequence reads: CASSLDTGAIGEQYF. As DNA, the CDR3 is TGCGCCAGCAGCTTGGATACAGGGGCGATCGGCGAGCAGTACTTC.

This clonotype was seen ten or more times. The rearrangement uses TRBV29-1 and TRBJ2-1; D might be TRBD1 (7 bases). Germline-derived CDR1 and CDR2 are SQVTM and ANQGSEA. The CDR3 loop spans 13 amino acids. V was trimmed by 4 bases and J by 4 bases, leaving 11 bases between them. CDR3 loop: CSVVAGQYNEQFF. The CDR3 DNA sequence: TGCAGCGTTGTTGCGGGACAGTACAATGAGCAGTTCTTC.